This is a list of T cell receptor beta chains from one sample in a study of blood T cell repertoires in COVID-19. Using immunoSEQ multiplex PCR, the repertoire was profiled, and TCRdb retains in-frame clones only, with some absent. The profile shows fewer than 90,000 clones, 78% of them singletons. Sequences were obtained from peripheral blood. The receptors come from a man aged 70 or older with COVID-19, enrolled during active disease. Both conserved end residues are part of each CDR3. D genes are given only for firm matches. Size is omitted from some rows. Given values are once, few, many or a class for expanded clones.

j_call clone_size v_call d_call cdr3_nt cdr3_aa
TRBJ1-6 - TRBV27 - TGTGCCAGCAGTTCGTTTGAGGGAAGCAAGTCACCCCTCCACTTT CASSSFEGSKSPLHF
TRBJ2-5 - TRBV20-1 - TGCAGTGCTAGACCCAAAGAGACCCAGTACTTC CSARPKETQYF
TRBJ1-6 few TRBV3-1/TRBV3-2 - TGTGCCAGCAGCCAAGACGGGGGGAATTCACCCCTCCACTTT CASSQDGGNSPLHF
TRBJ2-6 - TRBV7-9 - TGTGCCAGCAGCTTAGTGAGCTCTGGGGCCAACGTCCTGACTTTC CASSLVSSGANVLTF
TRBJ1-4 - TRBV15 - TGTGCCACCAGCAGAGATCAAGGGGTTTGGGAAAAACTGTTTTTT CATSRDQGVWEKLFF
TRBJ1-6 - TRBV6-5 TRBD1 TGTGCCAGCAGTTACGGCAGGGGGGATTCACCCCTCCACTTT CASSYGRGDSPLHF
TRBJ1-2 - TRBV5-1 TRBD1 TGCGCCAGCAGCTTGGAGGGGGCGAACTATGGCTACACCTTC CASSLEGANYGYTF
TRBJ1-1 - TRBV5-1 TRBD1 TGCGCCAGCAGCAACATACAGGGGGCGCGGGCTGAAGCTTTCTTT CASSNIQGARAEAFF
TRBJ1-1 - TRBV2 - TGTGCCAGCAGTGAACTTTACAAAGACACTGAAGCTTTCTTT CASSELYKDTEAFF
TRBJ2-1 - TRBV7-2 - TGTGCCAGCAGCTCGGGACAATCCCCGATTGAGCAGTTCTTC CASSSGQSPIEQFF
TRBJ1-1 - TRBV5-1 TRBD1 TGCGCCAGCAGCTTACCCGGGACAGCTAACACTGAAGCTTTCTTT CASSLPGTANTEAFF
TRBJ1-5 few TRBV4-1 TRBD1 TGCGCCAGCAGCCAAGGACCGGACAGGGTCAATCAGCCCCAGCATTTT CASSQGPDRVNQPQHF
TRBJ2-5 - TRBV11-2 TRBD2 TGTGCCAGCAGCTTAGGGACTAGCGGGGGGGCCGGAGAGACCCAGTACTTC CASSLGTSGGAGETQYF
TRBJ1-3 - TRBV21-1 - TGTGCCACCTCCCCCGGACAGCTCTCGAGGATTGGAAACACCATATATTTT CATSPGQLSRIGNTIYF
TRBJ1-2 - TRBV29-1 TRBD1 TGCAGCGCCGGGGCCAACAGGGGGTATGGCTACACCTTC CSAGANRGYGYTF
TRBJ2-7 few TRBV5-6 TRBD2 TGTGCCAGCAGCTTTCGGTCCTATGGGCTAGCGGGGTCTCGTCAGTACTTC CASSFRSYGLAGSRQYF
TRBJ1-1 once TRBV30 TRBD1 TGTGCCTGGGAAATACAGGGGGGTACTGAAGCTTTCTTT CAWEIQGGTEAFF
TRBJ1-1 once TRBV2 - TGTGCCAGCAGTCTCTCCCGGGCCTTGGGAGCTGAAGCTTTCTTT CASSLSRALGAEAFF
TRBJ1-3 - TRBV6-5 TRBD1 TGTGCCAGCAGTTCAGGGGGGCTTGGAAACACCATATATTTT CASSSGGLGNTIYF
TRBJ2-7 - TRBV6-2/TRBV6-3 - TGTGCCAGCAGCCCCCTATCCCTCGAGCAGTACTTC CASSPLSLEQYF
TRBJ2-1 - TRBV11-3 TRBD2 TGTGCCAGCAGCGAAAACAGCGGGGGGCGGGGTGAGCAGTTCTTC CASSENSGGRGEQFF
TRBJ1-2 - TRBV4-3 - TGCGCCAGCAGCCAAGACGGGGGGAGTGGCTACACCTTC CASSQDGGSGYTF
TRBJ2-6 - TRBV6-5 - TGTGCCAGCAGTTCAGGGGTCGGGGCCAACGTCCTGACTTTC CASSSGVGANVLTF
TRBJ2-2 few TRBV2 - TGTGCCAGCAGCGTGGGCCGACGGGAGACCGGGGAGCTGTTTTTT CASSVGRRETGELFF
TRBJ1-5 - TRBV15 TRBD1 TGTGCCACCAGCAGAGATCGGGGGACAGGCAATCAGCCCCAGCATTTT CATSRDRGTGNQPQHF
TRBJ2-1 once TRBV19 - TGTGCCAGTGTCGGGAGCTCCTACAATGAGCAGTTCTTC CASVGSSYNEQFF
TRBJ2-3 - TRBV27 TRBD2 TGTGCCAGCAGTTTAGATAGCGGGGGGGCCGTAGATACGCAGTATTTT CASSLDSGGAVDTQYF
TRBJ2-5 - TRBV6-5 TRBD2 TGTGCCAGCAGTTTTGGACTAGCGGGCCGGGAGACCCAGTACTTC CASSFGLAGRETQYF
TRBJ2-5 - TRBV6-6 TRBD1 TGTGCCAGCAGTTACTCGGGACAGAAGCAAGAGACCCAGTACTTC CASSYSGQKQETQYF
TRBJ1-1 - TRBV5-1 TRBD1 TGCGCCAGCAGCGGGGGGACAGGAGGAACTGAAGCTTTCTTT CASSGGTGGTEAFF
TRBJ1-4 - TRBV7-2 TRBD1 TGTGCCAGCAGCTCAGGACCCGGGACAGGGGACGAAAAACTGTTTTTT CASSSGPGTGDEKLFF
TRBJ1-4 - TRBV18 - TGTGCCAGCTCACCACGAAAGGGAGGGAATGAAAAACTGTTTTTT CASSPRKGGNEKLFF
TRBJ1-2 - TRBV19 - TGTGCCAGTAGTATAGGGGAGACCTATGGCTACACCTTC CASSIGETYGYTF
TRBJ2-3 - TRBV7-8 TRBD1 TGTGCCAGCAGTCAAGGACAGGGTCGCACAGATACGCAGTATTTT CASSQGQGRTDTQYF
TRBJ1-2 - TRBV6-1 - TGTGCCAGCAGTGAAACCGGCAGGGTTAGTGGCTACACCTTC CASSETGRVSGYTF
TRBJ2-1 - TRBV3-1/TRBV3-2 - TGTGCCAGCAGCCAAAGTAGGGGAGAGCAGTTCTTC CASSQSRGEQFF
TRBJ2-7 - TRBV20-1 - TGCAGTGCTAGTTCCGGTTACGAGCAGTACTTC CSASSGYEQYF
TRBJ2-1 - TRBV7-2 - TGTGCCAGCAGCTTAGATTCAGCGTCAGAGAATGAGCAGTTCTTC CASSLDSASENEQFF
TRBJ1-1 few TRBV11-2 TRBD1 TGTGCCAGCAGCTTAGTAATGGGACAGGTGAACACTGAAGCTTTCTTT CASSLVMGQVNTEAFF
TRBJ2-1 - TRBV25-1 - TGTGCCAGCAGTGAAGCAGCGGCCATGTACAATGAGCAGTTCTTC CASSEAAAMYNEQFF
TRBJ2-1 - TRBV6-5 TRBD2 TGTGCCACAACAGGGACTAGCGGGAGGGGGAATGAGCAGTTCTTC CATTGTSGRGNEQFF
TRBJ1-4 - TRBV7-8 TRBD1 TGTGCCAGCAGCTTAGCCGAGACAGGGAAAAAACTGTTTTTT CASSLAETGKKLFF
TRBJ1-3 - TRBV6-2/TRBV6-3 - TGTGCCAGCAGTTCGACAGTACGAGGTGGCACCATATATTTT CASSSTVRGGTIYF
TRBJ2-6 once TRBV6-2/TRBV6-3 - TGTGCCAGCAGTTACCCAGGTATCTCTGGGGCCAACGTCCTGACTTTC CASSYPGISGANVLTF
TRBJ1-5 many TRBV29-1 - TGCAGCGTTGTCTCAGGCAATCAGCCCCAGCATTTT CSVVSGNQPQHF
TRBJ1-2 - TRBV24-1 TRBD1 TGTGCCACCAGTGAGTCGACAGGGGGCTTTGGCTACACCTTC CATSESTGGFGYTF
TRBJ2-3 - TRBV19 - TGTGCCAGTAGTCCGCGTTTTTACCGCACAGATACGCAGTATTTT CASSPRFYRTDTQYF
TRBJ1-2 - TRBV29-1 TRBD1 TGCAGCGTTGCAGGGGGCAATGGCTACACCTTC CSVAGGNGYTF
TRBJ2-3 - TRBV5-1 - TGCGCCAGCAGCTTATTGGGCGGGGGCACAGATACGCAGTATTTT CASSLLGGGTDTQYF
TRBJ1-2 few TRBV27 - TGTGCCAGCAGTGGGACGGGAGCTGATGGCTACACCTTC CASSGTGADGYTF
TRBJ2-1 - TRBV7-2 - TGTGCCAGCAGCTTAGCGGGAGCTGTTTTCTTC CASSLAGAVFF
TRBJ2-1 few TRBV18 - TGTGCCAGCTCAGCAACGGAGGTTAGCTCCTACAATGAGCAGTTCTTC CASSATEVSSYNEQFF
TRBJ1-3 - TRBV13 - TGTGCCAGCAGCTTCGCAGGGAAAGCTGGAAACACCATATATTTT CASSFAGKAGNTIYF
TRBJ2-5 - TRBV3-1/TRBV3-2 TRBD2 TGTGCCAGCACCCGAAGCGAACTAGCGGGGGGCAGGGAGACCCAGTACTTC CASTRSELAGGRETQYF
TRBJ1-4 - TRBV23-1 - TGCGCCAGCAGCCAAGCTCTACAGGACACTAATGAAAAACTGTTTTTT CASSQALQDTNEKLFF
TRBJ2-3 - TRBV9 - TGTGCCAGCAGCCCGAGCTCAGATACGCAGTATTTT CASSPSSDTQYF
TRBJ1-2 - TRBV6-2/TRBV6-3 - TGTGCCAGCAGCAGACAGGACGGCTATGGCTACACCTTC CASSRQDGYGYTF